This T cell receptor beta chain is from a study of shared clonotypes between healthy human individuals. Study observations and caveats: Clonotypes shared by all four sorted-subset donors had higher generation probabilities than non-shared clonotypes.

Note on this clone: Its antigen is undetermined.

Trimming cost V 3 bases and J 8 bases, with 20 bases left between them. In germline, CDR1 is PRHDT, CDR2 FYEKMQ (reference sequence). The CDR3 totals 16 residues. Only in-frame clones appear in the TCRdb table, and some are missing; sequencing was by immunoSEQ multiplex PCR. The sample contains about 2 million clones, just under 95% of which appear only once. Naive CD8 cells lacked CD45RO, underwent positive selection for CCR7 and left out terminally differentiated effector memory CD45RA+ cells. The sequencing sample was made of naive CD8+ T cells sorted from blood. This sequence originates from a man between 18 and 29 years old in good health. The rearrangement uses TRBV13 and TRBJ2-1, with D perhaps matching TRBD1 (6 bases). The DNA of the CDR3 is TGTGCCAGCAGCTTCGTACAGGGACGAGATAGCGATGAGCAGTTCTTC. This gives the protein CASSFVQGRDSDEQFF.